In its sample, the clone carrying this TCR beta chain is medium-sized. No antigen is known for it. Sorting of live CD3+CD8+TCRalphabeta+ cells by PD-1 and/or TIGIT gave four subsets. The ends were cut back, 4 bases at V and 2 bases at J, with 9 bases in the middle. This CDR3 is 13 amino acids long. The V gene's germline CDR1 is MGHRA and CDR2 YSYEKL. The sample originates from a study of circulating CD8 cells and anti-PD-1 response in melanoma. Study-wide results and caveats: Most experiments lacked replicates. PD-1 and DPOS subsets showed similar, higher clonality than DNEG. Peptide assays on expanded sorted subsets replaced tumor-based reactivity testing. Some patients were treatment-naive; others were previously treated.

The QIAseq Immune Repertoire TCR panel built the libraries from roughly 15 ng of total RNA. TCRdb processed the reads anew with MiXCR; each CDR3 protein has one entry. This sample has about 590 distinct CDR3 sequences, with 7.9% found just once. The rearrangement joins TRBV4-1 to TRBJ2-7; D not certain. The TCR comes from a human donor with melanoma. Source: CD8+ T cells from PBMCs, taken at baseline or after one month of anti-PD-1 therapy (not recorded which). As DNA, the CDR3 is TGCGCCAGCAGCCCCACATCCGCCTACGAGCAGTACTTC. This gives the protein CASSPTSAYEQYF.